Below are 5 T cell receptor beta chains sequenced from a single sample in a study of OX40 agonist ivuxolimab in advanced cancers. Sequencing was performed with immunoSEQ multiplex PCR; in TCRdb, only in-frame clones are kept and a portion is missing. Altogether 50,000 to 80,000 clones are present, approximately 85% being singletons, with the ten largest covering around 9.5%. Material: CD4+ or CD8+ T cells sorted from blood, obtained in a trial of the OX40 agonist ivuxolimab. These receptors came from an adult with an advanced solid tumor such as melanoma, head and neck, liver or kidney cancer.

This sequence joins TRBV5-1 and TRBJ2-7; 8 nucleotides match TRBD1. V lost 1 base, J lost 7 bases, and 7 bases stayed unmatched. CDR1 and CDR2 from the germline V gene are SGHRS and YFSETQ. There are 14 residues in the CDR3. As DNA, the CDR3 is TGCGCCAGCAGCTTGTGGCAGGGGGCGCGGGAGCAGTACTTC. Protein product: CASSLWQGAREQYF.

The V and J genes are TRBV7-9 and TRBJ1-4, with D tentatively TRBD1 (6 bases). Germline V gene sequence: CDR1 SEHNR, CDR2 FQNEAQ (reference sequence). V dropped 6 bases and J dropped 10 bases, with 12 bases sitting between them. The CDR3 spans 12 residues. The CDR3: CASSVSDRKLFF. DNA of the CDR3: TGTGCCAGCAGTGTCTCGGACAGAAAACTGTTTTTT.

The chain couples TRBV7-3 to TRBJ2-3, with 11 bases fitting TRBD2. The ends lost 6 bases at V and 6 bases at J; junction bases unmatched: 8. This CDR3 is built from 15 residues. The germline gives CDR1 SGHTA, CDR2 FQGTGA. CDR3 loop: CASRWGLAETDTQYF. CDR3 coding DNA: TGTGCCAGCAGGTGGGGACTAGCGGAAACCGATACGCAGTATTTT.

The V and J genes are TRBV7-9 and TRBJ1-2, with 8 bases identical to TRBD1. Trimming cost V 4 bases and J 0 bases; bases outside gene matches: 7. This CDR3 is 16 amino acids long. Germline V gene lookup returns CDR1 SEHNR and CDR2 FQNEAQ (reference sequence). In nucleotides, the CDR3 is TGTGCCAGCAGCTCCGGACAGGGCCTATCTAACTATGGCTACACCTTC. This codes for CASSSGQGLSNYGYTF.

This clone has more than one count but fewer than ten. The sample carries other DNA sequences with the same CDR3. The V call is TRBV18, the J call TRBJ2-6; maybe TRBD1 (6 bases). The germline V gene has CDR1 KGHSH and CDR2 LQKENI. The CDR3 covers 15 residues. V was trimmed by 5 bases and J by 1 base, leaving 9 bases between them. The CDR3 loop is CASSSTGSGANVLTF. The DNA of the CDR3 is TGTGCCAGCTCATCGACAGGTTCTGGGGCCAACGTCCTGACTTTC.